Detailed here is one T cell receptor beta chain. This clonotype occurred a few times. Its antigen is unknown. Per-base quality was not reported, and no clone a single base away is much larger than it. The germline V gene specifies MDHEN as CDR1 and SYDVKM as CDR2. Trimming costs V 6 bases and J 6 bases, and their ends lie 9 bases apart. The CDR3 runs 12 amino acids, cysteine and phenylalanine included. Solely the CDR3 DNA is kept, with 36 bases framed from the first base. This specimen belongs to a study of T cell repertoires in cytomegalovirus infection (dated by TCRdb to between 2019 and 2020). Background on the whole study: The HLA type of each donor mattered for the analysis, because public TCR beta signatures pointed to carriage of CMV infection along with the matching HLA type.

Points the paper makes about the study in general: In the ex vivo response, HLA-C-restricted CMV-specific TCR beta clonotypes were dominant, and in two of eight donors the single most frequent clonotype came from this HLA-C-restricted group. In both this cohort and an independent roughly 350-donor cohort, the cumulative frequency of public TCR beta family members distinguished carriers of CMV infection plus the relevant HLA type.

The sequencer listed for this sample is Illumina HiSeq 1500. In-frame beta chains were kept once TCRdb had trimmed the public reads at Q25 with fastp and called clones with MiXCR. Here each entry gathers all rows of one CDR3 protein and keeps the most common genes and DNA. The sample yields approximately 150,000 distinct CDR3 sequences; approximately 17% were counted once. Of the sample, around 19% falls within the top ten clones. The sequenced sample was CD8+ T cells from PBMCs. This receptor was taken from a human donor in good health (CMV status not recorded). Some clones in this sample may be carry-over from other donors' samples. The rearrangement combines TRBV28 with TRBJ2-1; a tentative D call is TRBD2 (5 bases match). Here the CDR3 is given as CASRGAGNEQFF. The DNA is as follows: TGTGCCAGCAGGGGAGCAGGCAATGAGCAGTTCTTC.